The 4 T cell receptor beta chains given below trace back to one sample, sequenced in a study of blood T cell repertoires in COVID-19. Produced via immunoSEQ multiplex PCR; TCRdb's table is partial and in-frame only. The sample has about 300,000 clones; around 84% are singletons. The sample consisted of peripheral blood. The source of these receptors is a man in his 70s with acute or convalescent COVID-19.

The rearrangement links TRBV5-1 to TRBJ1-1; 7 bases map to TRBD1. V lost 4 bases, J lost 6 bases, and 9 bases stayed unmatched. The CDR3 is 14 residues long. Germline CDR1 SGHRS, CDR2 YFSETQ. Here the CDR3 DNA reads TGCGCCAGCAGCCCCACAGGGGTGTCAGCTGAAGCTTTCTTT. Translation: CASSPTGVSAEAFF.

The chain uses TRBV6-6 and TRBJ2-3; 12 nucleotides line up with TRBD1. This CDR3 spans 16 amino acids. From germline, CDR1 is MNHNY and CDR2 SVGAGI (reference sequence). Trimming took 6 bases from V and 3 from J; bases not matched to a gene: 7. The chain's CDR3 is CASSPGQGALTDTQYF. CDR3 sequence (DNA): TGTGCCAGCAGCCCGGGACAGGGGGCGCTGACAGATACGCAGTATTTT.

J is TRBJ1-5 and V is TRBV7-6, with unresolved D. Germline values: CDR1 SGHVS, CDR2 FNYEAQ. The CDR3 runs to 16 residues. The germline V and J ends were trimmed by 5 bases and 5 bases, with 19 bases remaining between them. The CDR3 DNA reads as TGTGCCAGCAGCATGACTGCCTTTCCCGGGGATCAGCCCCAGCATTTT. It codes for CASSMTAFPGDQPQHF.

The chain couples TRBV11-1 to TRBJ2-1; 9 nucleotides agree with TRBD2. With V trimmed by 0 bases and J by 3 bases, 0 bases remained unmatched. The CDR3 runs to 15 residues. Germline loops: CDR1 SGHAT, CDR2 FQDESV (reference sequence). CDR3 loop: CASSLARGGYNEQFF. The CDR3 DNA sequence: TGTGCCAGCAGCTTAGCGCGGGGGGGCTACAATGAGCAGTTCTTC.